These 19 T cell receptor beta chains originate from one sample sequenced in a study of blood T cell repertoires in COVID-19 (dated by TCRdb to 2019 to 2021). Library construction relied on the immunoSEQ multiplex PCR assay. TCRdb carries this immuneACCESS record with in-frame sequences only. Its versions omit some clonotypes, under half of them owing to an unresolved V gene in the studies checked, with the rest unexplained. The sample contains 83,000 or so clones, around 87% of them found a single time. The top ten hold 8% of the sample. The sample taken for sequencing was peripheral blood. Source of these receptors: a man older than 75 with active or convalescent COVID-19.

V gene TRBV5-5 combines with J gene TRBJ2-3; 7 bases fit TRBD2. From germline, CDR1 is SGHKS and CDR2 YYEKEE (reference sequence). V lost 4 bases to trimming and J lost 5 bases; unmatched junction nucleotides: 13. The CDR3 contains 16 residues. In nucleotides, the CDR3 is TGTGCCAGCAGCCTCAACGGGGACTACCTCGTAGATACGCAGTATTTT. This encodes CASSLNGDYLVDTQYF. Full variable domain (remainder filled in from reference TRBV5-5 and TRBJ2-3): DAGVTQSPTHLIKTRGQQVTLRCSPISGHKSVSWYQQVLGQGPQFIFQYYEKEERGRGNFPDRFSARQFPNYSSELNVNALLLGDSALYLCASSLNGDYLVDTQYFGPGTRLTVL.

This chain links TRBV24-1 with TRBJ1-5; unclear D gene. Germline V gives CDR1 KGHDR, CDR2 SFDVKD. The CDR3 is 16 amino acids. The germline V and J ends were trimmed by 4 bases and 3 bases, with 15 bases remaining between them. The CDR3 loop reads CATSDTRRGSNQPQHF. The CDR3 nucleotides read TGTGCCACCAGTGACACCCGTCGGGGATCCAATCAGCCCCAGCATTTT.

The CDR3 sequence is CASSQGLAGVSTDTQYF. The CDR3 DNA reads TGTGCCAGCAGCCAAGGACTAGCGGGGGTGTCCACAGATACGCAGTATTTT. The chain carries TRBV3-1 (or the pseudogene TRBV3-2) and TRBJ2-3, with 12 bases matching TRBD2. From germline, CDR1 is LGHDT and CDR2 YNNKEL (reference sequence). J gave up 2 bases and V 1 base, and 4 bases lay outside the gene matches. The CDR3 consists of 17 residues.

This chain links TRBV6-5 with TRBJ2-3, with D maybe TRBD2 (5 bases). This CDR3 comprises 15 residues. Germline V gives CDR1 MNHEY, CDR2 SVGAGI. V was clipped by 2 bases and J by 1 base, with 10 bases between them. As DNA, the CDR3 is TGTGCCAGCAGTTACAACGGGATACGCACAGATACGCAGTATTTT. It encodes CASSYNGIRTDTQYF.

V usage is TRBV4-1 and J usage is TRBJ1-1; D call uncertain. There are 14 residues in the CDR3. Germline V gene lookup returns CDR1 MGHRA and CDR2 YSYEKL. Between the trimmed V and J ends, which lost 2 bases and 6 bases, there was a span of 13 bases. CDR3 loop: CASSQSRGLSEAFF. The DNA for the CDR3 is TGCGCCAGCAGCCAATCCAGAGGGCTTTCTGAAGCTTTCTTT.

The J gene is TRBJ2-5, the V gene TRBV5-4; D gene unclear. From germline, CDR1 is SGHNT and CDR2 YYREEE (reference sequence). Trimming left V 0 bases short and J 4 bases short, with 10 bases between. This CDR3 is built from 14 residues. The CDR3 region has the DNA TGTGCCAGCAGCTTGGCCTGGCCTCGAGAGACCCAGTACTTC. It codes for CASSLAWPRETQYF.

The rearrangement uses TRBV29-1 and TRBJ1-1, with 8 bases aligning to TRBD1. The CDR3 extends over 14 amino acids. The germline gives CDR1 SQVTM, CDR2 ANQGSEA. V gave up 4 bases and J gave up 5 bases; unmatched junction bases: 9. The CDR3, as DNA: TGCAGCGTTGGGGAATCGGGACAGGTAACTGAAGCTTTCTTT. Protein product: CSVGESGQVTEAFF.

This chain connects TRBV6-1 to TRBJ1-2, with 7 positions matching TRBD1. The CDR3 contains 14 residues. Per the germline V gene, CDR1 is MNHNS and CDR2 is SASEGT. V dropped 4 bases and J dropped 12; count of bases not matched to a gene: 14. The CDR3 bases are TGTGCCAGCAGTGCAGCAGGGGGAGGGGGAGAGGACACCTTC. Its translation is CASSAAGGGGEDTF.

The chain combines TRBV6-5 with TRBJ2-1; the D is unclear. Trimming took 4 bases from V and 6 from J, leaving 4 bases between them. The germline CDR1 and CDR2 sequences are MNHEY and SVGAGI. The CDR3 totals 11 residues. DNA of the CDR3: TGTGCCAGCAGTTCCCGCAATGAGCAGTTCTTC. This encodes CASSSRNEQFF.

This rearrangement joins TRBV28 to TRBJ2-7; 11 bases align to TRBD2. V shed 4 bases and J 6 bases; nucleotides not matched to a gene: 8. Germline V gene data show CDR1 as MDHEN and CDR2 as SYDVKM. This CDR3 is 15 amino acids long. CDR3 amino acids: CASSSSGTSGLEQYV. The CDR3 DNA is TGTGCCAGCAGTTCATCCGGGACTAGCGGCCTCGAGCAGTACGTC.

This clone has only a few counts. The V and J genes are TRBV18 and TRBJ2-1, with D tentatively TRBD1 (6 bases). This CDR3 is 15 amino acids long. Trimming took 0 bases from V and 10 from J, leaving 16 bases between them. The germline CDR1 and CDR2 sequences are KGHSH and LQKENI. CDR3 nucleotide sequence: TGTGCCAGCTCACCACCGGCACAGGGCCTGGGAGAGCAGTTCTTC. This encodes CASSPPAQGLGEQFF. The variable domain in full, completed from reference TRBV18 and TRBJ2-1, reads NAGVMQNPRHLVRRRGQEARLRCSPMKGHSHVYWYRQLPEEGLKFMVYLQKENIIDESGMPKERFSAEFPKEGPSILRIQQVVRGDSAAYFCASSPPAQGLGEQFFGPGTRLTVL.

The chain combines TRBV7-3 with TRBJ2-3; 11 bases match TRBD2. Unmatched junction bases numbered 4, after V lost 5 bases and J lost 0 bases. CDR3 length equals 16 residues. The germline V gene has CDR1 SGHTA and CDR2 FQGTGA. CDR3 amino acids: CASSRGLAGSTDTQYF. In nucleotides, the CDR3 is TGTGCCAGCAGCAGAGGACTAGCGGGTAGCACAGATACGCAGTATTTT.

The genes are TRBV18 and TRBJ1-4; 8 bases map to TRBD1. The CDR3 consists of 15 residues. J lost 5 bases, V lost 3 bases, and 5 bases had no gene match. Germline V lookup: CDR1 KGHSH, CDR2 LQKENI. In DNA form, the CDR3 reads TGTGCCAGCTCACCGGCAGGGGGCCTCAATGAAAAACTGTTTTTT. Its translation: CASSPAGGLNEKLFF.

This clone was detected once. The V gene is TRBV5-6, the J gene TRBJ1-5, with 9 bases identical to TRBD1. The junction had 5 bases not matched to a gene; V was cut back by 3 bases and J by 7 bases. This CDR3 comprises 14 residues. CDR1 SGHDT and CDR2 YYEEEE come from the germline V gene. CDR3 coding DNA: TGTGCCAGCAGCTGGGGACAGGGAGAACAGCCCCAGCATTTT. Protein: CASSWGQGEQPQHF.

This rearrangement joins TRBV12-3 or TRBV12-4 to TRBJ1-2, with 9 bases identical to TRBD1. This CDR3 spans 13 amino acids. The V segment lost 3 bases and the J segment 8 bases; nucleotides outside the gene matches: 4. The CDR3 spells CASSLTGGLGYTF. The CDR3 DNA follows: TGTGCCAGCAGTTTGACAGGGGGGTTGGGCTACACCTTC.

The V call is TRBV25-1, the J call TRBJ2-5; D perhaps matches TRBD1 (5 bases). Germline CDR1 MGHDK, CDR2 SYGVNS. The ends were cut back, 6 bases at V and 1 base at J, with 12 bases in the middle. The CDR3 is 14 residues long. CDR3 protein: CASSDRGTQETQYF. The CDR3, as DNA: TGTGCCAGCAGCGATAGGGGAACCCAAGAGACCCAGTACTTC. The full variable domain, with the rest looked up from reference TRBV25-1 and TRBJ2-5, is EADIYQTPRYLVIGTGKKITLECSQTMGHDKMYWYQQDPGMELHLIHYSYGVNSTEKGDLSSESTVSRIRTEHFPLTLESARPSHTSQYLCASSDRGTQETQYFGPGTRLLVL.

The V and J genes are TRBV7-2 and TRBJ1-4; no reliable D call. The V end was cut by 5 bases, the J end by 4 bases, with 11 bases between. Germline-derived CDR1 and CDR2 are SGHTA and FQGNSA. This CDR3 is built from 14 residues. CDR3 sequence reads: CASSRDQNNEKLFF. CDR3 DNA sequence: TGTGCCAGCAGCCGGGATCAGAATAATGAAAAACTGTTTTTT.

The chain is built from TRBV6-5 and TRBJ1-3, with 8 bases aligning to TRBD1. The germline gives CDR1 MNHEY, CDR2 SVGAGI. The CDR3 runs 14 residues. Trimming removed 8 bases from V and 2 bases from J; junction bases left unmatched: 5. The CDR3 bases are TGTGCCAGCTTTGACAGGGGTGCTGGAAACACCATATATTTT. It codes for CASFDRGAGNTIYF.

This CDR3 reads CASSERRLAGKTSTDTQYF. In DNA, the CDR3 is TGTGCCAGCAGTGAAAGGCGGCTAGCGGGGAAAACTAGCACAGATACGCAGTATTTT. This chain links TRBV2 with TRBJ2-3, with TRBD2 identical over 9 bases. CDR1 SNHLY and CDR2 FYNNEI come from the germline V gene. The CDR3 is 19 residues long. V lost 2 bases to trimming and J lost 0 bases; unmatched junction nucleotides: 12.